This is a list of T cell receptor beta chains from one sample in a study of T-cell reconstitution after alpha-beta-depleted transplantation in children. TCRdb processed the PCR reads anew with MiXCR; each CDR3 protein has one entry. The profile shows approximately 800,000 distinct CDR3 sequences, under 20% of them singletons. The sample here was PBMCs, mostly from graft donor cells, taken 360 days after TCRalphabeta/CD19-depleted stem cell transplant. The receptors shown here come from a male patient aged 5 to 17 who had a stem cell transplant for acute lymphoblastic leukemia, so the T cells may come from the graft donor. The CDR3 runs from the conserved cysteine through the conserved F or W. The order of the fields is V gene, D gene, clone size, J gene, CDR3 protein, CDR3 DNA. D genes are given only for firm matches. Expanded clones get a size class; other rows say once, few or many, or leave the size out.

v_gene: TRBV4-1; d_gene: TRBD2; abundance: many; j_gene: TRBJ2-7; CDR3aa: CASSRPLAGVYEQYF; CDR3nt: TGCGCCAGCAGCCGCCCTTTAGCGGGGGTCTACGAGCAGTACTTC
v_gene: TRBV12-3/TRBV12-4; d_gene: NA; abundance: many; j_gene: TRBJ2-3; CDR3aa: CASPRRGSVTDTQYF; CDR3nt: TGTGCCAGCCCCCGGCGGGGAAGCGTCACAGATACGCAGTATTTT
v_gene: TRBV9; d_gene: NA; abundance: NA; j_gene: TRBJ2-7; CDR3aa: CASSVRGKGPEQYF; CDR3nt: TGTGCCAGCAGCGTCCGAGGTAAAGGACCCGAGCAGTACTTC
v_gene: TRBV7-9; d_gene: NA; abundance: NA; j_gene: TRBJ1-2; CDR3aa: CASSVAGSDRYGYTF; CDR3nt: TGTGCCAGCAGCGTAGCAGGGTCGGACCGCTATGGCTACACCTTC
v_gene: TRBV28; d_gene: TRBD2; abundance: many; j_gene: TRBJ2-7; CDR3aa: CASSPGTSGSVQYF; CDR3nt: TGTGCCAGCAGTCCCGGGACTAGCGGGAGTGTGCAGTACTTC
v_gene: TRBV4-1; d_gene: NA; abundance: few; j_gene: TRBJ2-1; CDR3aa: CASSQVTAGSYNEQFF; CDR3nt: TGCGCCAGCAGCCAAGTAACCGCGGGCTCCTACAATGAGCAGTTCTTC
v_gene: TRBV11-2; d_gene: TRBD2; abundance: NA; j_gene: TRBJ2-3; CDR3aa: CASSYLTSGSSDTQYF; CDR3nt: TGTGCCAGCAGCTACTTGACTAGCGGGAGCTCAGATACGCAGTATTTT
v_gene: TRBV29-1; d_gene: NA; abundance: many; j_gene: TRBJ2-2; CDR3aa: CSVGSGVNTGELFF; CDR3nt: TGCAGCGTTGGTTCGGGGGTGAACACCGGGGAGCTGTTTTTT
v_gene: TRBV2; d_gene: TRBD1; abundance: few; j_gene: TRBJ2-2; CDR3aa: CASIPRGINTGELFF; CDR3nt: TGTGCCAGCATCCCCAGGGGGATTAACACCGGGGAGCTGTTTTTT
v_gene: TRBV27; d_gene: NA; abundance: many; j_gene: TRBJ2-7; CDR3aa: CASSLRLGGSYEQYF; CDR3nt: TGTGCCAGCAGTTTGAGACTAGGTGGCTCCTACGAGCAGTACTTC
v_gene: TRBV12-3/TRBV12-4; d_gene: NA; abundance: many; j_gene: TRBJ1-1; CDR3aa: CASSFWGFSRVNTEAFF; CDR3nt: TGTGCCAGCAGTTTTTGGGGTTTTAGCAGGGTGAACACTGAAGCTTTCTTT
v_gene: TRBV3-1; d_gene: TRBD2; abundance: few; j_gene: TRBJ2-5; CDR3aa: CASSQEGILKPAGVDETQYF; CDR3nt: TGTGCCAGCAGCCAAGAAGGTATCCTTAAACCAGCGGGAGTCGACGAGACCCAGTACTTC
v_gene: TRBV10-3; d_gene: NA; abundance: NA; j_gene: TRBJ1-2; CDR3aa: CAISEWTDINGYTF; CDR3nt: TGTGCCATCAGTGAGTGGACAGACATCAATGGCTACACCTTC
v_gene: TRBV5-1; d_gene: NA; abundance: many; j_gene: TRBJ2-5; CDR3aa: CASSLERVQTQYF; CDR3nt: TGCGCCAGCAGCTTGGAGAGGGTTCAGACCCAGTACTTC
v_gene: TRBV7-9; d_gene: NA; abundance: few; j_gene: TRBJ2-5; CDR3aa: CASSPGRDVYQETQYF; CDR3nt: TGTGCCAGCAGCCCAGGTCGGGACGTCTACCAAGAGACCCAGTACTTC
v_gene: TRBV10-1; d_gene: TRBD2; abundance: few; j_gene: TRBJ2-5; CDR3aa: CASSVAGGGETQYF; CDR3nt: TGCGCCAGCAGTGTAGCGGGAGGAGGAGAGACCCAGTACTTC
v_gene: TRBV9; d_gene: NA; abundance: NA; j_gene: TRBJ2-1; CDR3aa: CASSVMSWGRDNEQFF; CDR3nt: TGTGCCAGCAGCGTAATGTCGTGGGGGAGAGACAATGAGCAGTTCTTC
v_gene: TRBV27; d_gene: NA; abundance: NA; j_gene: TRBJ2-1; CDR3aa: CASWRDQVNNEQFF; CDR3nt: TGTGCCAGCTGGCGGGACCAGGTAAACAATGAGCAGTTCTTC
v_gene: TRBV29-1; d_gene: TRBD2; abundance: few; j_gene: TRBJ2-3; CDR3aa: CSVEVEAGDTDTQYF; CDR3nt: TGCAGCGTTGAAGTTGAAGCGGGAGACACAGATACGCAGTATTTT
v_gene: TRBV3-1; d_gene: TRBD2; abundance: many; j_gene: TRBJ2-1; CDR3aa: CASSQTSGGAYNEQFF; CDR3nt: TGTGCCAGCAGCCAGACTAGCGGGGGGGCCTACAATGAGCAGTTCTTC
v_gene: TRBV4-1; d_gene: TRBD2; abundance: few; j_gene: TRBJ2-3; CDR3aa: CASSQVVPAGVTDTQYF; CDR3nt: TGCGCCAGCAGCCAAGTAGTGCCAGCGGGAGTAACAGATACGCAGTATTTT
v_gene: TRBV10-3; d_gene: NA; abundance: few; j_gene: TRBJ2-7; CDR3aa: CAISGVSSYEQYF; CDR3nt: TGTGCCATCAGTGGTGTCAGCTCCTACGAGCAGTACTTC
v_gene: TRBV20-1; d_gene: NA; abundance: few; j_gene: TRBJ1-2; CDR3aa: CSPSPPGRRYTF; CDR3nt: TGCAGTCCTTCCCCGCCGGGAAGGCGCTACACCTTC
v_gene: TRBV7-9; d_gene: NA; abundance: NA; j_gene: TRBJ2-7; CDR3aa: CASSLTQTGNYEQYF; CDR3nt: TGTGCCAGCAGCTTAACTCAGACGGGGAACTACGAGCAGTACTTC
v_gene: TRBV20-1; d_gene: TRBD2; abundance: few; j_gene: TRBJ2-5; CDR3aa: CSAEGLIAGGGETQYF; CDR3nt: TGCAGTGCTGAAGGGCTGATAGCGGGGGGTGGGGAGACCCAGTACTTC
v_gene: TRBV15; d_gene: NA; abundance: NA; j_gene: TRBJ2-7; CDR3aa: CATSRDRIGGTHEQYF; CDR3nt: TGTGCCACCAGCAGAGATAGGATCGGGGGAACCCACGAGCAGTACTTC
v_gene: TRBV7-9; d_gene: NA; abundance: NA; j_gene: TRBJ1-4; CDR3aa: CASSSGRPDEKLFF; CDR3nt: TGTGCCAGCAGCTCGGGACGCCCGGATGAAAAACTGTTTTTT
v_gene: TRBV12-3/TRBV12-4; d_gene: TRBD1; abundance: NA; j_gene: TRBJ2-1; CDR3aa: CASSLDRGDYNEQFF; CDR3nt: TGTGCCAGCAGCCTCGACAGGGGGGATTACAATGAGCAGTTCTTC
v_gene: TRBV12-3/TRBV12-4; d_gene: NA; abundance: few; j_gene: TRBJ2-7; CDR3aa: CASSTPGVPYEQYF; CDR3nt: TGTGCCAGCAGTACTCCAGGGGTCCCCTACGAGCAGTACTTC
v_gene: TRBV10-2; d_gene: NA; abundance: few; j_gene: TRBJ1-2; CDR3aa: CASSDNKWEGTGYTF; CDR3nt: TGCGCCAGCAGTGATAATAAGTGGGAGGGGACTGGCTACACCTTC
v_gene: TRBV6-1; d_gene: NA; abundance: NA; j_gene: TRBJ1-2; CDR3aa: CASSPTTDYGYTF; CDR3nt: TGTGCCAGCAGCCCGACGACTGACTATGGCTACACCTTC
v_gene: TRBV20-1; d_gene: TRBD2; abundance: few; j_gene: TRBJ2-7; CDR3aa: CSAPGILAGADEQYF; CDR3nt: TGCAGTGCTCCGGGAATCCTAGCGGGAGCCGACGAGCAGTACTTC
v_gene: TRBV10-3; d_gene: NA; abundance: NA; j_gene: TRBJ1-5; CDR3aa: CAISKGSSNQPQHF; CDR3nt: TGTGCCATCAGTAAAGGGAGTAGCAATCAGCCCCAGCATTTT
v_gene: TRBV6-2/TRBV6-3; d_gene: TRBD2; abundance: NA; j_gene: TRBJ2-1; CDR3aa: CASSYKAGTSYNEQFF; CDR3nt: TGTGCCAGCAGTTATAAAGCGGGGACTTCGTACAATGAGCAGTTCTTC
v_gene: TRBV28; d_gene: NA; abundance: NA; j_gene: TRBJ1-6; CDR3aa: CASSTTIITRDLNSPLHF; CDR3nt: TGTGCCAGCAGTACCACGATAATAACCCGGGACTTAAATTCACCCCTCCACTTT
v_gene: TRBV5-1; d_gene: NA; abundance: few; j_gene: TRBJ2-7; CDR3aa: CASSLDPGSGTKQYF; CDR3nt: TGCGCCAGCAGCTTGGACCCGGGTAGCGGCACTAAGCAGTACTTC
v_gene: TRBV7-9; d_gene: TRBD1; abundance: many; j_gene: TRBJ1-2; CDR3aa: CASSFTGGGGYTF; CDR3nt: TGTGCCAGCAGCTTCACAGGGGGTGGAGGCTACACCTTC
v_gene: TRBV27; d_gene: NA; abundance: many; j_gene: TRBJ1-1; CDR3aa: CASSPDRRRMNTEAFF; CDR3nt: TGTGCCAGCAGTCCCGACAGGCGGCGGATGAACACTGAAGCTTTCTTT
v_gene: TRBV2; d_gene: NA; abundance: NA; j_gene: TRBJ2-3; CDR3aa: CASRPGLLSDTQYF; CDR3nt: TGTGCCAGCAGACCCGGACTTCTTTCAGATACGCAGTATTTT
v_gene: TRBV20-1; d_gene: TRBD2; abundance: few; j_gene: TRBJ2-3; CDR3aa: CSARDSGRATDTQYF; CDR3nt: TGCAGTGCTAGAGATAGCGGGAGAGCCACAGATACGCAGTATTTT
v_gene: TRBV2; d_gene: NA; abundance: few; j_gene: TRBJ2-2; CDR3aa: CASSEAMFGELFF; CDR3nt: TGTGCCAGCAGTGAGGCCATGTTCGGGGAGCTGTTTTTT
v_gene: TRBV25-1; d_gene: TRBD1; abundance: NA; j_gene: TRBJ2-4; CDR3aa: CASSEYEGALNIQYF; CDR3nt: TGTGCCAGCAGTGAATACGAGGGGGCCTTAAACATTCAGTACTTC
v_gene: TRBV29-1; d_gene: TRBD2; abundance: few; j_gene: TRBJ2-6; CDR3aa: CSVRDWGGTSGANVLTF; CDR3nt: TGCAGCGTTCGGGATTGGGGGGGAACCTCTGGGGCCAACGTCCTGACTTTC
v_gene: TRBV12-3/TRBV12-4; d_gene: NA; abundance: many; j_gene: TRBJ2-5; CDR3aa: CASSWGVRETQYF; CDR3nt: TGTGCCAGCAGCTGGGGTGTAAGGGAGACCCAGTACTTC
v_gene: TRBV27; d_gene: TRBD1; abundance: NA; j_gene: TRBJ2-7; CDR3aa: CASSWDRESYEQYF; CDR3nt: TGTGCCAGCAGTTGGGACAGGGAATCCTACGAGCAGTACTTC
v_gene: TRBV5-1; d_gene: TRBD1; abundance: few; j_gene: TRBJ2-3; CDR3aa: CASSLAATGHEAQYF; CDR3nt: TGCGCCAGCAGCTTGGCGGCGACAGGGCATGAGGCGCAGTATTTT
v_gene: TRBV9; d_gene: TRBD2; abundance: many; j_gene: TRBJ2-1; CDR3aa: CASSVGGGYNEQFF; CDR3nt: TGTGCCAGCAGCGTAGGGGGGGGGTACAATGAGCAGTTCTTC
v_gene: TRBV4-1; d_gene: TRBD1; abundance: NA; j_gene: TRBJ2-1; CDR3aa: CASSQAPDRGRLNEQFF; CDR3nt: TGCGCCAGCAGCCAAGCCCCGGACAGGGGCCGTCTCAATGAGCAGTTCTTC
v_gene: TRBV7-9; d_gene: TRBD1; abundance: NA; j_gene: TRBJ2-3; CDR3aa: CASSPLGTGTTDTQYF; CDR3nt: TGTGCCAGCAGCCCACTTGGGACAGGGACCACAGATACGCAGTATTTT
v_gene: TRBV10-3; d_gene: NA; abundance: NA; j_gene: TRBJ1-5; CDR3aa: CAIARDPTQPQHF; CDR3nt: TGTGCCATCGCAAGGGACCCCACGCAGCCCCAGCATTTT
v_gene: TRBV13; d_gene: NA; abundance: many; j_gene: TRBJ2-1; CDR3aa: CASSLGLVDNEQFF; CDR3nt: TGTGCCAGCAGCTTAGGTCTAGTGGACAATGAGCAGTTCTTC
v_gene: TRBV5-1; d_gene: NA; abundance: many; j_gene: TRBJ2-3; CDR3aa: CASSLISRTTDTQYF; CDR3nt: TGCGCCAGCAGCTTGATTTCTAGAACCACAGATACGCAGTATTTT
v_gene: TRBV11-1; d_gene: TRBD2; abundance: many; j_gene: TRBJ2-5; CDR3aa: CASSLAQGLAGGKDYAKETQYF; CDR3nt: TGTGCCAGCAGCTTAGCGCAGGGGCTAGCGGGAGGGAAGGACTACGCTAAAGAGACCCAGTACTTC
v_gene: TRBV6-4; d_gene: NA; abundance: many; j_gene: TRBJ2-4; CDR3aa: CATSTGPKNIQYF; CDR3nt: TGTGCCACCTCGACGGGTCCCAAAAACATTCAGTACTTC
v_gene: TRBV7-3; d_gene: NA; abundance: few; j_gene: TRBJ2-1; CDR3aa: CASLWMKTGHEQFF; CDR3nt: TGTGCCAGCCTATGGATGAAGACAGGCCATGAGCAGTTCTTC
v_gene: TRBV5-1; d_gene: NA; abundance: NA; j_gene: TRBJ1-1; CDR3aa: CASSLITAMNTEAFF; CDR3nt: TGCGCCAGCAGCTTGATAACGGCCATGAACACTGAAGCTTTCTTT
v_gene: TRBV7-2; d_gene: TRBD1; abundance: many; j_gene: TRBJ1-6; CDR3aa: CASSSTGTGVGNSPLHF; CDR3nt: TGTGCCAGCAGCTCTACCGGGACAGGGGTGGGTAATTCACCCCTCCACTTT
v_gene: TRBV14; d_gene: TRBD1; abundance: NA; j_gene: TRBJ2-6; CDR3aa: CASSQLTGGTSGANVLTF; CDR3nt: TGTGCCAGCAGCCAATTGACAGGGGGGACCTCTGGGGCCAACGTCCTGACTTTC
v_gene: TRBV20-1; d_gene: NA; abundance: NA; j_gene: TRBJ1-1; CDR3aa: CSAPYFGHYTEAFF; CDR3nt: TGCAGTGCCCCATACTTTGGCCATTACACTGAAGCTTTCTTT
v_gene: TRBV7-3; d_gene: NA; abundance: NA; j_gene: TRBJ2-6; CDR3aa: CASSPWTGSGANVLTF; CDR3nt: TGTGCCAGCAGCCCGTGGACTGGCTCTGGGGCCAACGTCCTGACTTTC